One and the same sample provided the 2 T cell receptor beta chains below, sequenced in a study of blood T cell repertoires in COVID-19. Sequenced by immunoSEQ multiplex PCR; TCRdb stores in-frame clones only, minus some. The data show approximately 470,000 clones, with roughly nine tenths seen just once and 0.7% held by the top ten. Material for sequencing was PBMCs or T cells enriched from blood (not recorded which). The receptors were gathered from a woman aged 18-35 years who had recovered from COVID-19.

The rearrangement links TRBV6-6 to TRBJ2-5; D unresolved. Germline V CDR1 and CDR2: MNHNY, SVGAGI (reference sequence). The CDR3 contains 12 residues. Trimming left V 2 bases short and J 5 bases short, with 6 bases between. CDR3 bases: TGTGCCAGCAGTTACGTTCGGGAGACCCAGTACTTC. This sequence encodes CASSYVRETQYF.

This sequence joins TRBV5-1 and TRBJ1-2; 9 nucleotides align to TRBD1. From germline, CDR1 is SGHRS and CDR2 YFSETQ. V trimming: 4 bases; J trimming: 6 bases; junction bases outside the gene matches: 10. The CDR3 has 15 residues. The CDR3 region has the DNA TGCGCCAGCAGCGTGACCACAGGGGGCGGCGATGGCTACACCTTC. Its protein is CASSVTTGGGDGYTF.